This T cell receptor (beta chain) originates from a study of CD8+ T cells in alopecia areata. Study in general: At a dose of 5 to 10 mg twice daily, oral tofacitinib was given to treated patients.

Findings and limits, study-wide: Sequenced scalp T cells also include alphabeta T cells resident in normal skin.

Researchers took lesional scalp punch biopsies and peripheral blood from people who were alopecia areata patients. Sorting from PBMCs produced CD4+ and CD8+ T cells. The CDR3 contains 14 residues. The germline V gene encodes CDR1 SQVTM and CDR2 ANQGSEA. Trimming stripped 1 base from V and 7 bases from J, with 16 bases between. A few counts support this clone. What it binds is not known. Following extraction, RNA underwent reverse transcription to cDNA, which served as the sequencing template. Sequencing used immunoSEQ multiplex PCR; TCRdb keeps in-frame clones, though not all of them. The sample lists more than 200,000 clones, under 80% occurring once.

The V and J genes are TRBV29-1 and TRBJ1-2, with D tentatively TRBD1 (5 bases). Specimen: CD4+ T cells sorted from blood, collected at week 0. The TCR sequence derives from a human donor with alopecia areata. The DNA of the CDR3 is TGCAGCGTTGAAGTCGGGTTCAGGGTGTCTGGCTACACCTTC. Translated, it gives CSVEVGFRVSGYTF.